Sample share makes the clone carrying this TCR delta chain medium-sized. TCRdb used CATT to re-call clones from the RT-PCR reads. The data hold about 11,000 delta-chain clones, with about two fifths observed a single time. This sample is part of a study of gamma-delta T cells after stem cell transplantation. Sequencing was carried out using gamma-delta T cells. This clonotype was sampled from a human donor. It is not recorded whose cells these are; they may come from a transplant donor.

CDR3 residues: CACDTGGSGTWDTRQMFF. The DNA of the CDR3 is TGTGCCTGTGACACTGGGGGCTCCGGGACCTGGGACACCCGACAGATGTTTTTC. V is TRDV2 and J is TRDJ3; perhaps TRDD3 as D (6 bases). Looked up from germline, CDR1 is GEAIGNYY and CDR2 is EKD. There are 18 residues in the CDR3. Between the trimmed V and J ends, which lost 1 base and 2 bases, there was a span of 14 bases.